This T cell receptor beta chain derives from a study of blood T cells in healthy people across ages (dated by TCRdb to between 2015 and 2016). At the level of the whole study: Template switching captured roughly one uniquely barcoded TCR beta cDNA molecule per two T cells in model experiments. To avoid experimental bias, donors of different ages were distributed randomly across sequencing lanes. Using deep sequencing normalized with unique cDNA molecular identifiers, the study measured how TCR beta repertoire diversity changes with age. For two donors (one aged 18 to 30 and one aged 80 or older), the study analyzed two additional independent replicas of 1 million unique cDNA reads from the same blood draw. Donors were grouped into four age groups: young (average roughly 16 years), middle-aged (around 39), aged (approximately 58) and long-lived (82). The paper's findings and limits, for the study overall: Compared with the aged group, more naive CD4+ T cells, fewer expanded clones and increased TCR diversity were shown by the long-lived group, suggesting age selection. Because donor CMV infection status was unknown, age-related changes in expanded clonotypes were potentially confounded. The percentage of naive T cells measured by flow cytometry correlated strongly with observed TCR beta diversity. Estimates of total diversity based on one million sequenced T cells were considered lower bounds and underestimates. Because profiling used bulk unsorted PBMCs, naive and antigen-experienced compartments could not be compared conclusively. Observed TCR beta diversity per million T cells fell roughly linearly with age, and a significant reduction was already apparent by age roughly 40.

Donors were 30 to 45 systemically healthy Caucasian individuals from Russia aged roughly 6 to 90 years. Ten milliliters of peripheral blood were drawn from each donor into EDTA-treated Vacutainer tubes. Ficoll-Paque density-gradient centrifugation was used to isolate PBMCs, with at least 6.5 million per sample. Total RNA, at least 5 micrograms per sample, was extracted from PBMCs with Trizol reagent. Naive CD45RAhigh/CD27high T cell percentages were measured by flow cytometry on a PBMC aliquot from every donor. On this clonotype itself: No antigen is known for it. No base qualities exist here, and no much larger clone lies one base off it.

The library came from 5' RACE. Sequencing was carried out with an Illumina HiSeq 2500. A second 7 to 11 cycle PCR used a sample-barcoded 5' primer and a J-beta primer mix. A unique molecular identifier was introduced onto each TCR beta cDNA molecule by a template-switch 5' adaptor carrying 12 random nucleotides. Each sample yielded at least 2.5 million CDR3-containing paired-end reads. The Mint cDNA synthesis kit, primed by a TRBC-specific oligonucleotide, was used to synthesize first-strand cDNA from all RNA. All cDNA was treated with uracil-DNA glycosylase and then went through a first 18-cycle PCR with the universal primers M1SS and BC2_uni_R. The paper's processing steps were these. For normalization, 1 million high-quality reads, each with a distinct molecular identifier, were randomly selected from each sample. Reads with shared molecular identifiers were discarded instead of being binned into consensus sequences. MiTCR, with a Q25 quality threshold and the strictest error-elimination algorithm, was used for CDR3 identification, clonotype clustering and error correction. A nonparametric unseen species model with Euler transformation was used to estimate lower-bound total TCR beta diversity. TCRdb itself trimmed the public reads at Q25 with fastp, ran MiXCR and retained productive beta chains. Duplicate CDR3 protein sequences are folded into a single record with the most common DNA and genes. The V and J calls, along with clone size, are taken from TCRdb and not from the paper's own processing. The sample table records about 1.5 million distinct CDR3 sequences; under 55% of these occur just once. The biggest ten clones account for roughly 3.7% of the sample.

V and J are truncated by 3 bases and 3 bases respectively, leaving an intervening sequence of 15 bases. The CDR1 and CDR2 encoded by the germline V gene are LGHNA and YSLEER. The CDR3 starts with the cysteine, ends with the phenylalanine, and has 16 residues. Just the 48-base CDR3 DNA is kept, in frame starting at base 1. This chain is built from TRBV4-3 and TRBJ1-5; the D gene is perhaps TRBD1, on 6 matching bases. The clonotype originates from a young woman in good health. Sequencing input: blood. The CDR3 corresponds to CASSQGRGRNNQPQHF. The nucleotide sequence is TGCGCCAGCAGCCAGGGCAGGGGACGGAACAATCAGCCCCAGCATTTT.